This T cell receptor beta chain came from a study of Tregs in tolerant kidney transplant recipients. Trimming shortened V by 5 bases and J by 0 bases, and 25 bases separated the two germline ends. The CDR3 runs 18 residues. Germline V gene data show CDR1 as DFQATT and CDR2 as SNEGSKA (reference sequence). TCRdb keeps only in-frame clones here, not all; method: immunoSEQ multiplex PCR. The sample includes about 15,000 clones. About this clone: The CDR3 end falls 3 residues outside the read, so it is completed with the germline J gene.

The nonmyeloablative bone marrow transplants came from related graft donors, with transient mixed chimerism. The source was CD4+ T cells from blood (PBMCs), collected 12 months after the transplant. The chain uses TRBV20-1 and TRBJ1-2; no reliable D call. The TCR sequence derives from a human patient who received a combined kidney and bone marrow transplant. Among the T cells, some may be from the graft donor. CDR3 DNA (partial): TGCAGTGCTCCACCAAACACCGGACGGGGAAAAGCTAACTATGGC. As protein: CSAPPNTGRGKANYG. The CDR3 in its entirety is CSAPPNTGRGKANYGYTF.